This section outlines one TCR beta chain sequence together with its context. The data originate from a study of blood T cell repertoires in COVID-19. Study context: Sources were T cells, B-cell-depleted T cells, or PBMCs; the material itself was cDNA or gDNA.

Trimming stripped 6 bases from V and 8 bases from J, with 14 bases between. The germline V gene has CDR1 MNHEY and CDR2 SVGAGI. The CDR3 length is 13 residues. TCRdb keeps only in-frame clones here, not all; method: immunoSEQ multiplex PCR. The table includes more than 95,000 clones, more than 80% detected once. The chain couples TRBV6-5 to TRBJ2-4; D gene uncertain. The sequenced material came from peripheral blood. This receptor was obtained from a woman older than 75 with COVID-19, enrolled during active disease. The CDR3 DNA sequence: TGTGCCAGCAGCACCCCGCGTGAAGACATTCAGTACTTC. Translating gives CASSTPREDIQYF.